A selection of T cell receptor beta chains follows, all from one sample in a study of CD8 T cells in ankylosing spondylitis. Using its own MiXCR run on the 5' RACE reads, TCRdb lists one record per CDR3 protein. The sample consists of about 140,000 distinct CDR3 sequences, 7.3% of them appearing once. The specimen was blood, either unsorted or a sorted T cell fraction (not recorded which). The receptors here all came from a female donor with ankylosing spondylitis or in good health (not recorded which). CDR3s include the opening cysteine and the closing phenylalanine or tryptophan. A D gene is named only where the DNA matches it firmly. The listing skips clone size in some rows; elsewhere it reads once, few, many or a size class.

TRBV6-6	-	few	TRBJ2-6	TGTGCCACCGAGTTCCCTGGGGCCAACGTCCTGACTTTC	CATEFPGANVLTF
TRBV4-3	-	many	TRBJ1-4	TGCGCCAGCAGCCAAACTTTGGGGCCCACAACTAATGAAAAACTGTTTTTT	CASSQTLGPTTNEKLFF
TRBV28	-	many	TRBJ1-2	TGTGCCAGCAGCGGGTTGGGCGTCACCTTC	CASSGLGVTF
TRBV7-9	-	-	TRBJ2-7	TGTGCCATGGGCGCCGGTCCCTCCTACGAGCAGTACTTC	CAMGAGPSYEQYF
TRBV4-1	-	many	TRBJ1-2	TGCGCCAGCAGCCAAGGCCGCGGGGTTGGAGGTGGCTACACCTTC	CASSQGRGVGGGYTF
TRBV27	-	-	TRBJ2-5	TGTGCCAGCACCAAGTTCGAGTTTGGAGAGACCCAGTACTTC	CASTKFEFGETQYF
TRBV5-1	-	few	TRBJ1-1	TGCGCCAGCCGACCGATTCCACAGGTGAACACTGAAGCTTTCTTT	CASRPIPQVNTEAFF
TRBV12-3/TRBV12-4	-	many	TRBJ1-1	TGTGCCAGCAGTAAGCAGGGGTACACTGAAGCTTTCTTT	CASSKQGYTEAFF
TRBV29-1	TRBD2	many	TRBJ2-7	TGCAGCGTTGGTAGCGGGGTTTCCTACGAGCAGTACTTC	CSVGSGVSYEQYF
TRBV10-3	-	many	TRBJ1-2	TGTGCCATCAGTGCCTCGCTATATGGCTACACCTTC	CAISASLYGYTF
TRBV21-1	-	many	TRBJ1-5	TGTGCCAGCAGCAAAGTGGCCGGGACAGGGGGTTATCAGCCCCAGCATTTT	CASSKVAGTGGYQPQHF
TRBV6-1	-	many	TRBJ2-3	TGTGCCAGCAGTCCTCCCGGGAGCTTAGATACGCAGTATTTT	CASSPPGSLDTQYF
TRBV20-1	TRBD1	many	TRBJ2-7	TGCAGTGCTCCCCGGGACAGGGACTACGAGCAGTACTTC	CSAPRDRDYEQYF
TRBV20-1	-	many	TRBJ1-1	TGCAGTGCCAAAAGCATGAACACTGAAGCTTTCTTT	CSAKSMNTEAFF
TRBV7-2	-	many	TRBJ2-2	TGTGCCAGCAGCTTTGCTCATACGGACAGCGGGGAGCTGTTTTTT	CASSFAHTDSGELFF
TRBV24-1	-	many	TRBJ1-3	TGTGCCACCAGTGATTTAGGCACAGCGTCCTCTGGAAACACCATATATTTT	CATSDLGTASSGNTIYF
TRBV20-1	-	many	TRBJ2-3	TGCAGTGCTCCGCGGACGTCCGCAGATACGCAGTATTTT	CSAPRTSADTQYF
TRBV28	-	many	TRBJ2-7	TGTGCCAGCAGTTTATGGTTGGCGACTCCTTCGGAGCAGTACTTC	CASSLWLATPSEQYF
TRBV7-2	-	-	TRBJ2-7	TGTGCCAGCAGCTTAGAGGGGGGCCTCCTGGGGGAGCAGTACTTC	CASSLEGGLLGEQYF
TRBV27	-	many	TRBJ1-1	TGTGCCAGCAGACAGGTGAACACTGAAGCTTTCTTT	CASRQVNTEAFF
TRBV7-2	-	many	TRBJ1-4	TGTGCCAGCAGCTTACAGGGGCCGGTTTTTAATGAAAAACTGTTTTTT	CASSLQGPVFNEKLFF
TRBV6-1	-	many	TRBJ2-7	TGTGCCAGCAGTGCTGTGATGAGGAACGAGCAGTACTTC	CASSAVMRNEQYF